These 22 T cell receptor beta chains originate from one sample sequenced in a study of T cell responses to AZD1222 COVID-19 vaccine. Libraries were prepared by immunoSEQ multiplex PCR; TCRdb keeps only in-frame clonotypes and omits some of them. The sample includes about 110,000 clones, about 90% seen only once; the top ten take roughly 3.2%. This specimen consisted of peripheral blood, obtained on day 0 of AZD1222 vaccination. The receptors were sampled from an adult in good health.

This chain links TRBV7-9 with TRBJ2-1; 9 nucleotides align to TRBD1. Germline V gives CDR1 SEHNR, CDR2 FQNEAQ (reference sequence). The CDR3 sequence is 14 residues long. Germline trimming cut 5 bases from V and 4 bases from J; bases unmatched to any gene: 3. CDR3 in DNA: TGTGCCAGCAGCCTGGGGACAGGGTACAATGAGCAGTTCTTC. Encoded protein: CASSLGTGYNEQFF. Full variable domain (missing parts from reference TRBV7-9 and TRBJ2-1): DTGVSQNPRHKITKRGQNVTFRCDPISEHNRLYWYRQTLGQGPEFLTYFQNEAQLEKSRLLSDRFSAERPKGSFSTLEIQRTEQGDSAMYLCASSLGTGYNEQFFGPGTRLTVL.

The J gene is TRBJ2-1, the V gene TRBV7-2, with a possible D match to TRBD2 (6 bases). CDR1 is SGHTA, CDR2 FQGNSA, per germline. This CDR3 is 14 amino acids long. The germline V and J ends were trimmed by 2 bases and 6 bases, with 11 bases remaining between them. The CDR3: CASSLSRGTNEQFF. The CDR3 coding sequence is TGTGCCAGCAGCTTATCTCGGGGGACCAATGAGCAGTTCTTC.

This clone has only a few counts. The gene calls are TRBV4-1 and TRBJ2-1; TRBD2 matches 9 bases. CDR3 size: 15 residues. Germline CDR1 is MGHRA and CDR2 is YSYEKL. V dropped 1 base and J dropped 10; count of bases not matched to a gene: 8. The CDR3 is CASSQGAGGAEEQFF. DNA of the CDR3: TGCGCCAGCAGCCAAGGAGCGGGGGGCGCCGAGGAGCAGTTCTTC.

The rearrangement links TRBV2 to TRBJ2-5; a weak D match, TRBD2 (5 bases). The ends were cut back, 3 bases at V and 3 bases at J, with 11 bases in the middle. The CDR3 contains 14 residues. The germline V gene has CDR1 SNHLY and CDR2 FYNNEI. CDR3 residues: CASSEVLAKETQYF. The CDR3 nucleotides read TGTGCCAGCAGTGAGGTCCTAGCTAAAGAGACCCAGTACTTC.

The chain has TRBV4-3 and TRBJ1-2; tentatively, D is TRBD1 (5 bases). The CDR3 is 14 amino acids. The ends were cut back, 0 bases at V and 6 bases at J, with 11 bases in the middle. CDR1 and CDR2 (germline): LGHNA, YSLEER. The CDR3 sequence is CASSQDAGIDGYTF. CDR3 coding DNA: TGCGCCAGCAGCCAAGATGCAGGGATCGATGGCTACACCTTC.

This chain links TRBV12-3 or TRBV12-4 with TRBJ1-2; D unclear. Trimming took off 10 bases at V and 3 bases at J, with 9 bases between the two ends. CDR3 length equals 11 residues. The CDR3, as DNA: TGTGCCATCACGGTGTACTATGGCTACACCTTC. Translation gives CAITVYYGYTF.

The chain couples TRBV19 to TRBJ1-1; TRBD1 agrees at 9 bases. CDR3 length: 15 residues. V lost 6 bases and J lost 1; bases outside the gene matches: 6. The germline V gene has CDR1 LNHDA and CDR2 SQIVND (reference sequence). The CDR3 loop reads CASRRQGVGNTEAFF. As DNA, the CDR3 is TGTGCCAGTAGACGACAGGGGGTGGGGAACACTGAAGCTTTCTTT.

The table lists this clone with a count of one. V and J are TRBV7-8 and TRBJ2-3; D remains unclear. This CDR3 has 13 residues. Germline loops: CDR1 SGHVS, CDR2 FQNEAQ. V lost 1 base and J lost 2, with 4 bases in between. The CDR3 loop reads CASSLEITDTQYF. The CDR3 DNA reads TGTGCCAGCAGCTTAGAGATCACAGATACGCAGTATTTT. The full variable domain, in which reference TRBV7-8 and TRBJ2-3 provide the parts outside the CDR3, is GAGVSQSPRYKVAKRGQDVALRCDPISGHVSLFWYQQALGQGPEFLTYFQNEAQLDKSGLPSDRFFAERPEGSVSTLKIQRTQQEDSAVYLCASSLEITDTQYFGPGTRLTVL.

The chain links TRBV19 to TRBJ1-3, with D possibly TRBD1 on 5 matching bases. Germline V gene lookup returns CDR1 LNHDA and CDR2 SQIVND (reference sequence). CDR3 size: 17 residues. V lost 4 bases, J lost 1 base, and 17 bases lay in between. CDR3 protein: CASSSRGGAWSGNTIYF. The DNA for the CDR3 is TGTGCCAGTAGTAGCCGAGGAGGGGCATGGTCTGGAAACACCATATATTTT.

This chain connects TRBV7-2 to TRBJ2-7, with 9 bases fitting TRBD1. The germline V gene encodes CDR1 SGHTA and CDR2 FQGNSA. The CDR3 runs 14 residues. After removal of 3 bases from V and 9 bases from J, the junction contained 9 bases not matched to a gene. CDR3: CASSFGTGNTGQYF. In DNA, the CDR3 is TGTGCCAGCAGCTTCGGGACAGGGAACACAGGGCAGTACTTC.

This clone was seen once. This chain links TRBV25-1 with TRBJ2-1; the match to TRBD2 covers 10 bases. Germline loops: CDR1 MGHDK, CDR2 SYGVNS. The CDR3 is made up of 13 amino acids. With V trimmed by 7 bases and J by 8 bases, 5 bases remained unmatched. CDR3 bases: TGTGCCAGCACGGGACTAGCGAACTATGAGCAGTTCTTC. Translation gives CASTGLANYEQFF. The full variable domain, completed using reference TRBV25-1 and TRBJ2-1, is EADIYQTPRYLVIGTGKKITLECSQTMGHDKMYWYQQDPGMELHLIHYSYGVNSTEKGDLSSESTVSRIRTEHFPLTLESARPSHTSQYLCASTGLANYEQFFGPGTRLTVL.

The chain combines TRBV19 with TRBJ1-6; perhaps TRBD1 as D (6 bases). This CDR3 contains 18 residues. Trimming took 6 bases from V and 7 from J, leaving 25 bases between them. Germline values: CDR1 LNHDA, CDR2 SQIVND (reference sequence). The CDR3 loop is CASSHTRTTLGGNSPLHF. CDR3 nucleotide sequence: TGTGCCAGTAGCCATACTCGTACGACCTTAGGGGGAAATTCACCCCTCCACTTT. Based on the CDR3 plus reference TRBV19 and TRBJ1-6, the full variable domain is DGGITQSPKYLFRKEGQNVTLSCEQNLNHDAMYWYRQDPGQGLRLIYYSQIVNDFQKGDIAEGYSVSREKKESFPLTVTSAQKNPTAFYLCASSHTRTTLGGNSPLHFGNGTRLTVT.

This clone came up once. The genes are TRBV6-6 and TRBJ1-1; D may be TRBD1 (5 bases). This CDR3 has 15 amino acids. Trimming stripped 2 bases from V and 0 bases from J, with 10 bases between. Germline-derived CDR1 and CDR2 are MNHNY and SVGAGI (reference sequence). The CDR3 protein is CASSYPQGMNTEAFF. In DNA form, the CDR3 reads TGTGCCAGCAGTTACCCGCAGGGTATGAACACTGAAGCTTTCTTT.

The chain has TRBV10-1 and TRBJ1-6; no clear D gene. The CDR3 is 15 residues long. Germline-derived CDR1 and CDR2 are WNHNN and SYGVQD (reference sequence). Trimming removed 0 bases at V and 7 bases at J, with 10 bases between. CDR3 residues: CASSESGLENSPLHF. In DNA, the CDR3 is TGCGCCAGCAGTGAGTCGGGATTAGAAAATTCACCCCTCCACTTT.

This sequence joins TRBV4-2 and TRBJ2-5, with TRBD1 matching 10 bases. With V trimmed by 2 bases and J by 2 bases, 11 bases remained unmatched. CDR1 and CDR2 from the germline V gene are LGHNA and YNFKEQ. The CDR3 contains 18 residues. CDR3: CASSQSAARQGAQETQYF. In DNA, the CDR3 is TGTGCCAGCAGCCAAAGCGCGGCAAGACAGGGGGCGCAAGAGACCCAGTACTTC.

The rearrangement links TRBV6-5 to TRBJ2-5; D remains ambiguous. Germline CDR1 and CDR2: MNHEY and SVGAGI. There are 13 residues in the CDR3. Trimming cost V 2 bases and J 1 base, with 5 bases left between them. CDR3 loop: CASSYATQETQYF. DNA for the CDR3: TGTGCCAGCAGTTACGCGACCCAAGAGACCCAGTACTTC.

The rearrangement joins TRBV27 to TRBJ2-2; no firm D call. This CDR3 is 13 amino acids long. CDR1 is MNHEY and CDR2 is SMNVEV in the germline V gene (reference sequence). The V gene lost 6 bases and the J gene lost 4 bases, with 9 bases spanning the gap. CDR3 sequence reads: CASSFWGTGELFF. The CDR3 coding sequence is TGTGCCAGCAGCTTTTGGGGCACCGGGGAGCTGTTTTTT.

The chain recombines TRBV19 with TRBJ2-2, with 8 bases matching TRBD1. The germline CDR1 and CDR2 sequences are LNHDA and SQIVND (reference sequence). This CDR3 comprises 15 residues. V lost 7 bases to trimming and J lost 1 base; unmatched junction nucleotides: 5. Here the CDR3 reads CASKTGTGNTGELFF. CDR3 bases: TGTGCCAGTAAGACCGGGACAGGGAACACCGGGGAGCTGTTTTTT. The complete variable domain, with remaining parts taken from reference TRBV19 and TRBJ2-2, reads DGGITQSPKYLFRKEGQNVTLSCEQNLNHDAMYWYRQDPGQGLRLIYYSQIVNDFQKGDIAEGYSVSREKKESFPLTVTSAQKNPTAFYLCASKTGTGNTGELFFGEGSRLTVL.

A remark on this clone: Other DNA variants within this sample encode the same CDR3. This chain uses TRBV30 with TRBJ2-7; D is unresolved. V was pared by 5 bases and J by 6 bases, with 11 bases between. The germline V gene encodes CDR1 GTSNPN and CDR2 SVGIG (reference sequence). This CDR3 has 11 amino acids. The CDR3 nucleotides read TGTGCCTGGGAGGCAATGGGCGAGCAGTACTTC. Its protein product is CAWEAMGEQYF.

This clone was counted between two and nine times. V gene TRBV10-1 combines with J gene TRBJ1-1; D possibly corresponds to TRBD1 (5 bases). Trimming cost V 2 bases and J 5 bases, with 6 bases left between them. This CDR3 comprises 12 residues. The V gene's germline CDR1 is WNHNN and CDR2 SYGVQD (reference sequence). This CDR3 is CASSEDSTEAFF. The CDR3 DNA reads as TGCGCCAGCAGTGAGGACAGTACTGAAGCTTTCTTT.

Remarks on this clone: A read error may produce the germline difference seen at one junction end. The chain uses TRBV7-7 and TRBJ2-2; possibly TRBD1 for D (7 bases). The CDR3 has 16 residues. The V gene's germline CDR1 is SSHAT and CDR2 FNYEAQ (reference sequence). CDR3 sequence reads: CASSLVAGQSTGELFF. The CDR3 DNA is TGTGCTAGCAGCTTAGTCGCGGGACAGAGCACCGGGGAGCTGTTTTTT.

This clone was seen just once. The chain employs TRBV2 and TRBJ1-6; D is possibly TRBD1 (6 bases). With 7 bases removed from V and 4 bases from J, the gap between germline ends came to 23 bases. Germline V gene data show CDR1 as SNHLY and CDR2 as FYNNEI. CDR3 length: 18 residues. The chain's CDR3 is CASIPPRVTGEYNSPLHF. The CDR3 DNA sequence: TGTGCCAGCATCCCACCACGGGTGACAGGCGAATATAATTCACCCCTCCACTTT.